This T cell receptor beta chain stems from a study of shared clonotypes between healthy human individuals. Background on the study: Serving as donors were two women and a few men, whose ages spanned 18 to 49.

Trimming stripped 3 bases from V and 3 bases from J, with 12 bases between. Germline loops: CDR1 SGHTA, CDR2 FQGTGA. The CDR3 consists of 15 residues. Libraries were prepared by immunoSEQ multiplex PCR; TCRdb keeps only in-frame clonotypes and omits some of them. The sample has about 2.4 million clones, roughly 93% seen once. Sequencing used naive CD4+ T cells from PBMCs. The subset denotes: CD45RA+ positively selected. The sequence derives from a man younger than 35 in good health. Some clones in this sample may be carry-over from other donors' samples. V usage is TRBV7-3 and J usage is TRBJ2-1; no firm D call. CDR3 sequence: CASSLAPLGYNEQFF. The DNA of the CDR3 is TGTGCCAGCAGCTTGGCTCCCCTAGGCTACAATGAGCAGTTCTTC.